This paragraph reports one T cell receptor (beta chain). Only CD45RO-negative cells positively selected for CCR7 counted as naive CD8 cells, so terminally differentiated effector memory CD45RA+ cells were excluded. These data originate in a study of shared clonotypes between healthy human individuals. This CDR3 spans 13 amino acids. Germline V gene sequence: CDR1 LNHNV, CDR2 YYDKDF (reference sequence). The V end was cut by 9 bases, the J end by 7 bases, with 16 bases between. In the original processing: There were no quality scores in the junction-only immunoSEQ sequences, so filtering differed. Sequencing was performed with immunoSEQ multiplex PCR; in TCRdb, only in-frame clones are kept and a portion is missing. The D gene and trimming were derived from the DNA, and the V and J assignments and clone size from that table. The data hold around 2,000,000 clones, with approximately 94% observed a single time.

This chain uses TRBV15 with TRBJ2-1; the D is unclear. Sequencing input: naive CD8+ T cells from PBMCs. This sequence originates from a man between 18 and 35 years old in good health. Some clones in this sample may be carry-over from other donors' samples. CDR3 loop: CATSTGRWNEQFF. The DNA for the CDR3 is TGTGCCACTTCAACGGGTCGATGGAATGAGCAGTTCTTC.